This TCR beta chain was sequenced for a study of blood T cell repertoires in COVID-19 (dated by TCRdb to 2018 to 2021). With regard to the full study: Samples covering the acute and convalescent phases of COVID-19 were provided by collaborators in the United States, Italy and Spain. Where available, HLA class I and class II types were obtained from metadata supplied by the sample provider rather than from assay-based typing. Samples were obtained from the ongoing ImmuneRACE study (first 160 participants) and from over 1,000 subjects provided by 6 global collaborators. The material from the prospective study consisted of cDNA or gDNA derived from T cells, B-cell-depleted T cells, or PBMCs. Deeply sampled blood TCRbeta repertoires from subjects exposed to, actively infected with, or recovered from COVID-19 were included in the dataset. The sample metadata nearly always contained a de-identified subject ID, COVID-19 status, age in years and sex. The repertoires were released in a freely available public database intended as a resource for research on the immune response to SARS-CoV-2. Findings and caveats that apply to the study as a whole: The quantity of clinical and demographic metadata differed by source and by participant and was supplied without curation.

Concerning this clone itself: Its antigen specificity is not known. The input lacks base qualities; no much larger clone sits a single base away.

TCRbeta CDR3 regions were amplified from genomic DNA by means of the immunoSEQ Assay, a bias-controlled multiplex PCR. The paper's data handling went like this. The number of nucleated cells in each sample was estimated from the amplification of reference gene primers within the assay. To quantify the absolute abundance of each unique TCRbeta CDR3 rearrangement, sequence reads were collapsed and filtered. For each sample, productive Simpson clonality was calculated as the square root of Simpson's diversity index across productive rearrangements. TCRdb took this table from immuneACCESS and kept in-frame rearrangements with V and J called. Such tables lack part of the clones; where checked against another copy, unresolved V genes explain under half of the gap, and the rest is unexplained. V and J calls and clone size follow that table, whereas D and trimming were derived from the DNA. The sample table shows about 110,000 clones, and roughly 85% are seen once. Under 2.5% of the sample is held by the ten biggest clonotypes.

Reading the germline V gene gives CDR1 KGHSH and CDR2 LQKENI. Ends trimmed: V by 5 bases, J by 4 bases; bases unmatched to a gene: 5. The CDR3 has 15 amino acids, counting the end cysteine and phenylalanine. Only the CDR3 part of the read is kept: 45 bases, read in frame from the first base. The collaborating institutions used their own protocols to collect whole blood in K2EDTA tubes. For TCRbeta analysis, collaborator samples were shipped as frozen whole blood, as isolated PBMCs, or as DNA extracted from either sample type. Sequences were obtained from peripheral blood. The rearranged segments are TRBV18 and TRBJ2-1; 10 nucleotides in the junction match TRBD2. This clonotype originated in a human donor in a cohort sampled during active COVID-19. The CDR3 sequence is CASSFRTSGYNEQFF. The DNA sequence is given as TGTGCCAGCTCATTCCGGACTAGCGGATACAATGAGCAGTTCTTC. The reference TRBV18 and TRBJ2-1 proteins fill in what lies around the CDR3, so the full variable domain reads NAGVMQNPRHLVRRRGQEARLRCSPMKGHSHVYWYRQLPEEGLKFMVYLQKENIIDESGMPKERFSAEFPKEGPSILRIQQVVRGDSAAYFCASSFRTSGYNEQFFGPGTRLTVL.